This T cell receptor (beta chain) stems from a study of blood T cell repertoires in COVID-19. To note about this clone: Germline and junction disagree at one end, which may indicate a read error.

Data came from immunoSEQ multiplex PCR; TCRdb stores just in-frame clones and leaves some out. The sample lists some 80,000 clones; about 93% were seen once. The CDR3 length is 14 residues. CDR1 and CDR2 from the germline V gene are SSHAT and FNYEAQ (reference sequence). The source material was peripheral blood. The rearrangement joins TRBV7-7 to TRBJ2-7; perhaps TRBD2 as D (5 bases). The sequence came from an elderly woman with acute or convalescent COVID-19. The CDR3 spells CASSLASPTYEQYF. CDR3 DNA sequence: TGTGCTAGCAGCTTAGCGAGCCCAACCTACGAGCAGTACTTC.